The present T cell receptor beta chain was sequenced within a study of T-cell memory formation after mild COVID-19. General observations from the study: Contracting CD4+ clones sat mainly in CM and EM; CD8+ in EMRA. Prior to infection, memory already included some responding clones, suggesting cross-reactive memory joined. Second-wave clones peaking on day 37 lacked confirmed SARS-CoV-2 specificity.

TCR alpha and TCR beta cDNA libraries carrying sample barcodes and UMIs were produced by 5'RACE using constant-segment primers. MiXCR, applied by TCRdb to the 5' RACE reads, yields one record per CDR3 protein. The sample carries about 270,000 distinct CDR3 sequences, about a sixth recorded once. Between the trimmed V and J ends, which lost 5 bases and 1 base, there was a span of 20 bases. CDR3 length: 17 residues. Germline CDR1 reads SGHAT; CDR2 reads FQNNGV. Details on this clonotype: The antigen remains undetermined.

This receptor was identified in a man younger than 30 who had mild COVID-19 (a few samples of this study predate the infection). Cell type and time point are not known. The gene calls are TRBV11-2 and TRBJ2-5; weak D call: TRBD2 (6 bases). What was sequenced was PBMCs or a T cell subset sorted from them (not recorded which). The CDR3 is CASSPGWQAGSQETQYF. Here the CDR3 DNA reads TGTGCCAGCAGCCCCGGGTGGCAGGCGGGGTCCCAAGAGACCCAGTACTTC.